This TCR beta chain was retrieved from a study of blood T cell repertoires in COVID-19. CDR3 length: 15 residues. Germline values: CDR1 SGHRS, CDR2 YFSETQ. J was trimmed by 9 bases and V by 1 base; bases with no gene match: 7. This clone was counted between two and nine times. The protocol was immunoSEQ multiplex PCR, while the TCRdb copy is restricted to in-frame clones and leaves out a portion. This table holds more than 130,000 clones, under 85% found once. The material sequenced was peripheral blood. The receptor comes from a human donor in a cohort sampled during active COVID-19. This chain uses TRBV5-1 with TRBJ2-1, with 10 bases identical to TRBD2. DNA of the CDR3: TGCGCCAGCAGCTTGAGCGGGGGGGCCATCGGTGAGCAGTTCTTC. Its protein is CASSLSGGAIGEQFF.